This TCR beta chain derives from a study of CD8 T cells in ankylosing spondylitis. Study conclusions and caveats: Typical of ankylosing spondylitis blood, it appeared, was a TCR beta motif of seven to nine highly homologous variants. Disease-linked clones reportedly showed significant enrichment in matched ankylosing spondylitis synovial fluid.

Deletions cut 3 bases from V and 0 bases from J, with 5 bases between. From germline, CDR1 is MNHEY and CDR2 SMNVEV (reference sequence). The CDR3 consists of 13 residues. This clonotype was recorded many times. Its antigen is as yet unknown. Quantitative barcoded 5'-RACE was used to prepare TCR beta libraries. Via MiXCR, TCRdb re-called the 5' RACE reads, giving one row per CDR3 protein. The repertoire holds roughly 220,000 distinct CDR3 sequences, with about 10% as singletons. This receptor was obtained from a male donor with ankylosing spondylitis or in good health (not recorded which). The chain carries TRBV27 and TRBJ1-1; no clear D. Material for sequencing was blood, either unsorted or a sorted T cell fraction (not recorded which). CDR3 sequence reads: CASSFKVNTEAFF. As DNA, the CDR3 is TGTGCCAGCAGTTTCAAAGTGAACACTGAAGCTTTCTTT.